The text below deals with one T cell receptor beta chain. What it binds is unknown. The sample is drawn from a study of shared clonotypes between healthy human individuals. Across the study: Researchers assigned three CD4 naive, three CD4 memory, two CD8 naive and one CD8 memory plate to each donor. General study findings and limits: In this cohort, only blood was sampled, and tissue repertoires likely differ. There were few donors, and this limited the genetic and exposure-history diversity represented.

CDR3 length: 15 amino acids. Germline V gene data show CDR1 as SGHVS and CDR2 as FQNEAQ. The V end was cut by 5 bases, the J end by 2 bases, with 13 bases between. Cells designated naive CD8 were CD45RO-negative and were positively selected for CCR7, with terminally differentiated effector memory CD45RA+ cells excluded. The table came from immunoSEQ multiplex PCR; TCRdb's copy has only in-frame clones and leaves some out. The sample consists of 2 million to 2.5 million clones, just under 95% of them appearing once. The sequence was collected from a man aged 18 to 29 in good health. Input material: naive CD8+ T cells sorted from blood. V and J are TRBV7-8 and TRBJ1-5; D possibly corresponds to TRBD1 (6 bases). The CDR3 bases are TGTGCCAGCAGCCCAGGGGCAGGGGGCAATCAGCCCCAGCATTTT. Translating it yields CASSPGAGGNQPQHF.